The TCR beta chain under discussion was sequenced for a study of blood T cell repertoires in COVID-19. Overall study: PBMCs, B-cell-depleted T cells, or T cells were the source of the cDNA or gDNA that made up the material.

Clones were read by immunoSEQ multiplex PCR, and TCRdb kept only the in-frame ones, dropping some. The sample includes about 240,000 clones, approximately 83% of them seen just once. The germline V gene has CDR1 GTSNPN and CDR2 SVGIG (reference sequence). The CDR3 runs to 14 residues. V lost 1 base and J lost 4; bases outside the gene matches: 6. The table lists this clone with a count of one. This sequence joins TRBV30 and TRBJ2-7; 8 nucleotides agree with TRBD1. The sample comprised PBMCs or T cells enriched from blood (not recorded which). The receptor comes from a woman in her 40s with acute COVID-19. In DNA, the CDR3 is TGTGCCTGGAGTGCCGGGACAGGCTTGTACGAGCAGTACTTC. Protein: CAWSAGTGLYEQYF.